The 25 T cell receptor beta chains below come from one sample, sequenced in a study of shared clonotypes between healthy human individuals. TCRdb's table, derived via immunoSEQ multiplex PCR, lists solely in-frame clones and lacks some. The sample lists millions of clones, 85% to 95% occurring once. Sequenced material: naive CD4+ T cells from PBMCs. Subset described: CD45RA+ positively selected. Every receptor here comes from a man between 18 and 35 years old in good health. Some clones in this sample may be carry-over from other donors' samples.

The rearrangement uses TRBV29-1 and TRBJ2-5; TRBD2 agrees at 7 bases. The CDR3 sequence is 10 residues long. The germline V gene encodes CDR1 SQVTM and CDR2 ANQGSEA. The CDR3 region is CVCGGETQYF. DNA for the CDR3: TGCGTCTGCGGGGGAGAGACCCAGTACTTC.

The chain is built from TRBV9 and TRBJ2-3; D gene unclear. Trimming pared 3 bases from V and 9 bases from J, leaving 14 bases between. The CDR3 is 13 amino acids. Germline V gives CDR1 SGDLS, CDR2 YYNGEE. The CDR3 DNA reads as TGTGCCAGCAGCGCCCACGAAACCCAGACGCAGTATTTT. This encodes CASSAHETQTQYF.

The genes are TRBV11-3 and TRBJ2-1, with TRBD2 matching 16 bases. Germline lookup yields CDR1 SGHNT and CDR2 YENEEA. The CDR3 has 16 amino acids. Losses at the gene ends were 1 base for V and 9 bases for J; bases not matched to a gene: 3. CDR3 region: CASSLAGTSGRAEQFF. CDR3 DNA sequence: TGTGCCAGCAGCTTAGCCGGGACTAGCGGGAGGGCTGAGCAGTTCTTC.

The rearrangement uses TRBV6-1 and TRBJ1-5; D is ambiguous. The germline gives CDR1 MNHNS, CDR2 SASEGT. This CDR3 contains 13 residues. The V end lost 2 bases, the J end lost 7 bases, and 9 bases lay between the germline ends. CDR3 loop: CASSEYWGQPQHF. The CDR3 region has the DNA TGTGCCAGCAGTGAATATTGGGGACAGCCCCAGCATTTT.

The CDR3 DNA sequence: TGTGCCAGCAGCTTAGGAGGGGTGAACACCGGGGAGCTGTTTTTT. Translated, it gives CASSLGGVNTGELFF. J is TRBJ2-2 and V is TRBV7-6, with D perhaps matching TRBD1 or TRBD2 (5 bases each). Germline V lookup: CDR1 SGHVS, CDR2 FNYEAQ. Trimming pared 1 base from V and 1 base from J, leaving 7 bases between. The CDR3 runs 15 residues.

The rearrangement links TRBV28 to TRBJ2-5, with 10 bases identical to TRBD1. After removal of 1 base from V and 4 bases from J, the junction contained 6 bases not matched to a gene. The CDR3 has 16 amino acids. Germline V lookup: CDR1 MDHEN, CDR2 SYDVKM. The CDR3 spells CASSLFGQGGGETQYF. The CDR3 region has the DNA TGTGCCAGCAGTTTATTTGGACAGGGGGGAGGAGAGACCCAGTACTTC.

The J gene is TRBJ1-3, the V gene TRBV15, with D tentatively TRBD1 (6 bases). Trimming took 6 bases from V and 2 from J, leaving 11 bases between them. The CDR3 loop spans 14 amino acids. Germline V CDR1 and CDR2: LNHNV, YYDKDF (reference sequence). For the CDR3, the DNA is TGTGCCACCAGTACGGGACAAACTGGAAACACCATATATTTT. Protein sequence: CATSTGQTGNTIYF.

CDR3 loop: CASSPGLAGAYEQYF. CDR3 nucleotides: TGTGCCAGCAGCCCCGGACTAGCGGGAGCGTACGAGCAGTACTTC. The rearrangement links TRBV11-1 to TRBJ2-7, with 13 bases lining up with TRBD2. CDR1 and CDR2 from the germline V gene are SGHAT and FQDESV (reference sequence). The V gene end was trimmed by 5 bases and the J gene end by 4 bases; junction bases not matched to a gene: 5. There are 15 residues in the CDR3.

The chain combines TRBV4-3 with TRBJ1-6; 9 bases align to TRBD1. This CDR3 comprises 14 residues. The J segment lost 10 bases and the V segment lost 0 bases, leaving 1 base of the junction unmatched. The germline V gene has CDR1 LGHNA and CDR2 YSLEER. The CDR3 is CASSQETGGSPLHF. In nucleotides, the CDR3 is TGCGCCAGCAGCCAAGAAACAGGGGGCTCACCCCTCCACTTT.

The V gene is TRBV11-3, the J gene TRBJ2-5; D gene ambiguous. This CDR3 is built from 15 residues. Trimming removed 1 base at V and 2 bases at J, with 11 bases between. CDR1 and CDR2 (germline): SGHNT, YENEEA. CDR3 sequence: CASSLGAQPQETQYF. CDR3 coding DNA: TGTGCCAGCAGCTTAGGGGCGCAGCCTCAAGAGACCCAGTACTTC.

The V and J genes are TRBV6-5 and TRBJ2-5, with D unclear. Trimming pared 4 bases from V and 5 bases from J, leaving 14 bases between. Germline V gene data show CDR1 as MNHEY and CDR2 as SVGAGI. CDR3 size: 14 residues. For the CDR3, the DNA is TGTGCCAGCAGTTCTACGACTGACGCGGAGACCCAGTACTTC. Translating it yields CASSSTTDAETQYF.

This sequence joins TRBV6-5 and TRBJ2-1; perhaps D is TRBD1 or TRBD2 (5 bases each). CDR3 length equals 15 residues. Trimming left V 7 bases short and J 9 bases short, with 22 bases between. Germline loops: CDR1 MNHEY, CDR2 SVGAGI. The DNA for the CDR3 is TGTGCCAGCACCCTTTATCGGGGCGCCGTGGCTGAGCAGTTCTTC. Protein sequence: CASTLYRGAVAEQFF.

The chain couples TRBV18 to TRBJ2-1, with 12 bases identical to TRBD2. J gave up 0 bases and V 1 base, and 4 bases lay outside the gene matches. The CDR3 runs 18 residues. CDR1 KGHSH and CDR2 LQKENI come from the germline V gene. Here the CDR3 reads CASSPRLAGAHSYNEQFF. The CDR3 DNA follows: TGTGCCAGCTCACCACGACTAGCGGGAGCCCACTCCTACAATGAGCAGTTCTTC.

V usage is TRBV11-3 and J usage is TRBJ2-2, with 14 bases identical to TRBD2. With 6 bases clipped from V and 4 bases from J, the junction kept 16 bases outside the gene matches. Germline-derived CDR1 and CDR2 are SGHNT and YENEEA. The CDR3 sequence is 20 residues long. The CDR3 nucleotides are TGTGCCAGCAGTTTCACCCTGGGACTAGCGGGAGTGCGTGGCACCGGGGAGCTGTTTTTT. Encoded protein: CASSFTLGLAGVRGTGELFF.

As for this clone: This CDR3 is also generated by other DNA sequences in the sample. The CDR3 sequence is CASSQVGTDTQYF. CDR3 sequence (DNA): TGTGCCAGCAGCCAAGTAGGCACAGATACGCAGTATTTT. The J gene is TRBJ2-3, the V gene TRBV14; D unresolved. Trimming took off 1 base at V and 1 base at J, with 3 bases between the two ends. This CDR3 is built from 13 residues. Germline-derived CDR1 and CDR2 are SGHDN and FVKESK.

The chain employs TRBV7-9 and TRBJ2-1; a possible D gene is TRBD2 (6 bases). The V gene's germline CDR1 is SEHNR and CDR2 FQNEAQ (reference sequence). V was pared by 5 bases and J by 3 bases, with 14 bases between. The CDR3 has 15 residues. The CDR3 spells CASSLGGSGYNEQFF. The CDR3 DNA reads as TGTGCCAGCAGCCTAGGCGGTAGCGGCTACAATGAGCAGTTCTTC.

Worth noting for this clone: This sample also contains other DNA sequences that code for the same CDR3. The rearrangement links TRBV5-1 to TRBJ1-1; TRBD1 might be the D (5 bases). The germline CDR1 and CDR2 sequences are SGHRS and YFSETQ. This CDR3 contains 14 residues. Trimming took 1 base from V and 4 from J, leaving 11 bases between them. The CDR3 spells CASSLYRGGTEAFF. In nucleotides, the CDR3 is TGCGCCAGCAGCTTGTACCGGGGCGGCACTGAAGCTTTCTTT.

The V call is TRBV6-1, the J call TRBJ1-5, with TRBD1 matching 7 bases. The CDR3 totals 13 residues. The V gene's germline CDR1 is MNHNS and CDR2 SASEGT. V was clipped by 10 bases and J by 7 bases; unmatched bases: 10. CDR3 coding DNA: TGTGCCACTGACAGGGCCCAGGGACAGCCCCAGCATTTT. It encodes CATDRAQGQPQHF.

The chain recombines TRBV6-6 with TRBJ2-6; maybe TRBD1 (6 bases). Looked up from germline, CDR1 is MNHNY and CDR2 is SVGAGI (reference sequence). The CDR3 sequence is 16 residues long. Trimming stripped 7 bases from V and 0 bases from J, with 13 bases between. The CDR3 DNA reads TGTGCCAGCAAACCAGGGGTTTTCTCTGGGGCCAACGTCCTGACTTTC. Its protein product is CASKPGVFSGANVLTF.

The J gene is TRBJ2-1, the V gene TRBV5-4; D is unresolved. The V gene lost 1 base and the J gene lost 6 bases, with 11 bases spanning the gap. The CDR3 contains 14 residues. Per germline, CDR1 SGHNT and CDR2 YYREEE (reference sequence). CDR3 loop: CASSLTLVGNEQFF. The CDR3 nucleotides read TGTGCCAGCAGCTTGACCTTAGTCGGCAATGAGCAGTTCTTC.

The chain carries TRBV7-9 and TRBJ2-1; no reliable D call. Per the germline V gene, CDR1 is SEHNR and CDR2 is FQNEAQ (reference sequence). The CDR3 is made up of 14 amino acids. The V end was cut by 3 bases, the J end by 5 bases, with 11 bases between. CDR3 DNA sequence: TGTGCCAGCAGCTTTGGGTCCGGTGACAATGAGCAGTTCTTC. Protein product: CASSFGSGDNEQFF. Looking up the rest from reference TRBV7-9 and TRBJ2-1 gives the full variable domain: DTGVSQNPRHKITKRGQNVTFRCDPISEHNRLYWYRQTLGQGPEFLTYFQNEAQLEKSRLLSDRFSAERPKGSFSTLEIQRTEQGDSAMYLCASSFGSGDNEQFFGPGTRLTVL.

Concerning this clone itself: Other DNA sequences in this specimen translate into the identical CDR3. The rearrangement uses TRBV7-9 and TRBJ1-5; D ambiguous. The CDR3 extends over 11 amino acids. Deletions cut 1 base from V and 9 bases from J, with 4 bases between. Germline CDR1 SEHNR, CDR2 FQNEAQ (reference sequence). This CDR3 reads CASSLGGPQHF. CDR3 in DNA: TGTGCCAGCAGCTTAGGAGGGCCCCAGCATTTT.

The chain couples TRBV2 to TRBJ2-5; no clear D. Germline V CDR1 and CDR2: SNHLY, FYNNEI. The CDR3 covers 13 residues. V lost 2 bases, J lost 2 bases, and 6 bases lay in between. The CDR3 spells CASSERRQETQYF. CDR3 DNA: TGTGCCAGCAGTGAACGGAGACAAGAGACCCAGTACTTC.

The chain recombines TRBV27 with TRBJ2-7, with 11 bases fitting TRBD2. This CDR3 is built from 15 residues. Germline assignment: CDR1 MNHEY and CDR2 SMNVEV (reference sequence). J gave up 2 bases and V 6 bases, and 6 bases lay outside the gene matches. The CDR3 DNA sequence: TGTGCCAGCAGCCGAGGACTAGCGGGCACCTACGAGCAGTACTTC. Its translation is CASSRGLAGTYEQYF.

The chain is built from TRBV9 and TRBJ2-5; no clear D gene. Germline V gives CDR1 SGDLS, CDR2 YYNGEE. Trimming cost V 6 bases and J 1 base, with 10 bases left between them. This CDR3 has 13 amino acids. Here the CDR3 DNA reads TGTGCCAGCAATCTGGGAACCCAAGAGACCCAGTACTTC. It is translated as CASNLGTQETQYF. The whole variable domain, remainder taken from reference TRBV9 and TRBJ2-5, is DSGVTQTPKHLITATGQRVTLRCSPRSGDLSVYWYQQSLDQGLQFLIQYYNGEERAKGNILERFSAQQFPDLHSELNLSSLELGDSALYFCASNLGTQETQYFGPGTRLLVL.